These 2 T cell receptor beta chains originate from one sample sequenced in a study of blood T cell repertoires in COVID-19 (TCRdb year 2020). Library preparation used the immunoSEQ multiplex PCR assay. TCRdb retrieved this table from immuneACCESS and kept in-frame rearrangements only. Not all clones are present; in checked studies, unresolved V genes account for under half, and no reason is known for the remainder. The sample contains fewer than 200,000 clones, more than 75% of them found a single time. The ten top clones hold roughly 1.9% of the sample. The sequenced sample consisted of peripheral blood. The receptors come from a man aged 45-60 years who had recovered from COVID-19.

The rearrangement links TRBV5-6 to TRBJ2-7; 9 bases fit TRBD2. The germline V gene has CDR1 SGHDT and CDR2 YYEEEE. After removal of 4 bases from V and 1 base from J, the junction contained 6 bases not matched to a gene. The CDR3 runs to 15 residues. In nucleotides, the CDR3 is TGTGCCAGCAGCCGGCGGGGGGGCCCTTCCTACGAGCAGTACTTC. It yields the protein CASSRRGGPSYEQYF.

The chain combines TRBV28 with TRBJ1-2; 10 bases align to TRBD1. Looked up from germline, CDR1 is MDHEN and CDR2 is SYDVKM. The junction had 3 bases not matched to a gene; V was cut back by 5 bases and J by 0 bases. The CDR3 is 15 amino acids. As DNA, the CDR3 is TGTGCCAGCAGTGAGACAGGGGGCGCTAACTATGGCTACACCTTC. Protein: CASSETGGANYGYTF.